Sequencing of this T cell receptor beta chain was carried out in a study of blood T cell repertoires in COVID-19. Germline loops: CDR1 MNHEY, CDR2 SVGAGI. The length of the CDR3 is 13 residues. The V gene end was trimmed by 5 bases and the J gene end by 7 bases; junction bases not matched to a gene: 7. Some clones are missing from TCRdb's copy, which holds only in-frame ones; the method was immunoSEQ multiplex PCR. The table has some 44,000 clones, almost 95% seen once. The rearrangement uses TRBV6-5 and TRBJ2-7; 8 nucleotides match TRBD1. Sequencing was carried out using peripheral blood. This TCR derives from a man aged 45 to 65 with active COVID-19. DNA of the CDR3: TGTGCCAGCAGTAAGACAGGGGTCATTGAGCAGTACTTC. It is translated as CASSKTGVIEQYF.